Sequencing of this T cell receptor (beta chain) was carried out in a study of blood T cells in healthy people across ages. Germline values: CDR1 MNHEY, CDR2 SMNVEV (reference sequence). This CDR3 spans 16 amino acids. The V end lost 2 bases, the J end lost 1 base, and 9 bases lay between the germline ends. This clonotype has just a few counts. With a J-beta primer mix and a sample-barcoded 5' primer, a second PCR ran about 7 to 11 cycles. TCRdb called the 5' RACE reads again in MiXCR, with one record for every CDR3 protein. The table records about 290,000 distinct CDR3 sequences, 25% to 30% of them present only once.

J is TRBJ1-6 and V is TRBV27; D unresolved. The sequence was obtained from a woman in her seventies in good health. The sample taken for sequencing was blood. The CDR3, as DNA: TGTGCCAGCAGTTTAACACCGAGGTCCTATAATTCACCCCTCCACTTT. Amino acid sequence: CASSLTPRSYNSPLHF.